This T cell receptor (beta chain) was documented in a study of cytomegalovirus exposure and HLA in healthy donors. Study-level findings and limits: Across donors, sequencing depth was assumed by presence/absence analyses to be roughly uniform. Many donors carried some public TCRs, although rarity characterized most TCR sequences. Earlier analysis yielded a pattern in which most TCR beta V segments were productive about 87% or about 30% of the time. HLA allele associations emerged for about 16,000 TCR beta sequences in a later analysis, at 0.05 false discovery rate.

PCR was performed using 60 Vbeta and 13 Jbeta primers. Sequenced by immunoSEQ multiplex PCR; TCRdb stores in-frame clones only, minus some. The profile shows more than 200,000 clones, roughly 80% of them singletons. As regards this clone: Its specificity is not known.

Germline V gene sequence: CDR1 LNHDA, CDR2 SQIVND (reference sequence). Trimming took 7 bases from V and 7 from J; bases not matched to a gene: 8. The CDR3 extends over 15 amino acids. This TCR was recovered from a girl aged 10 to 17 in good health and CMV-seronegative. The specimen was PBMCs. This chain joins TRBV19 and TRBJ2-1, with 12 bases fitting TRBD2. This CDR3 reads CASTKMTSGSNEQFF. DNA of the CDR3: TGTGCCAGTACCAAAATGACTAGCGGGAGTAATGAGCAGTTCTTC.